These 9 T cell receptor beta chains originate from one sample sequenced in a study of T cells expressing NK-cell markers. TCRdb re-called the 5' RACE reads; every CDR3 protein appears as one record, without DNA. Its clone listing holds about 160,000 distinct CDR3 sequences. Source material: blood T cells: a sorted CD56 or NKG2C T cell subset, CD4+ or CD8+ T cells, or bulk PBMC T cells (not recorded which). These receptor sequences come from a man aged 18-75 years in good health.

The rearrangement uses TRBV20-1 and TRBJ2-1; TCRdb reports TRBD1, a call that lacks DNA to check it against. The CDR3 is 11 residues long. Germline V gives CDR1 DFQATT, CDR2 SNEGSKA (reference sequence). The CDR3 is CSAKRQGWQFF.

The V call is TRBV29-1, the J call TRBJ2-5; TCRdb gives TRBD2 as the D gene, but with no DNA this cannot be confirmed. The CDR3 is 15 residues long. The germline gives CDR1 SQVTM, CDR2 ANQGSEA. The CDR3 region is CSVEWRLGDGETQYF.

This rearrangement joins TRBV20-1 to TRBJ2-5; TCRdb picks TRBD2, but there is no DNA to check that call. CDR3 length equals 15 residues. Germline values: CDR1 DFQATT, CDR2 SNEGSKA (reference sequence). The CDR3 spells CSATTSGGVRETQYF.

The gene calls are TRBV3-1 and TRBJ2-7; TCRdb designates TRBD2, a call that cannot be tested without DNA. The CDR3 is 18 residues long. CDR1 LGHDT and CDR2 YNNKEL come from the germline V gene (reference sequence). CDR3 residues: CASSQYRAGGLSSYEQYF.

This sequence joins TRBV4-1 and TRBJ2-3. CDR1 and CDR2 (germline): MGHRA, YSYEKL. CDR3 length: 14 residues. CDR3 in amino acids: CASSQELGTDTQYF.

The chain employs TRBV10-3 and TRBJ2-5. Germline-derived CDR1 and CDR2 are ENHRY and SYGVKD. The CDR3 extends over 11 amino acids. CDR3 amino acids: CAISEGETQYF.

The chain is built from TRBV14 and TRBJ1-1; TCRdb's assignment of TRBD1 cannot be checked, as there is no DNA. The CDR3 length is 15 residues. Germline V CDR1 and CDR2: SGHDN, FVKESK. CDR3 amino acids: CASSAYRGLNTEAFF.

The V gene is TRBV7-9, the J gene TRBJ1-2; TCRdb's D call, TRBD1, is unchecked because there is no DNA. Per germline, CDR1 SEHNR and CDR2 FQNEAQ (reference sequence). The CDR3 totals 14 residues. The CDR3 here is CASSPTTGLNGYTF.

The genes are TRBV2 and TRBJ1-2. Germline CDR1 reads SNHLY; CDR2 reads FYNNEI. The length of the CDR3 is 12 residues. This chain's CDR3 is CASSVPLHGYTF.